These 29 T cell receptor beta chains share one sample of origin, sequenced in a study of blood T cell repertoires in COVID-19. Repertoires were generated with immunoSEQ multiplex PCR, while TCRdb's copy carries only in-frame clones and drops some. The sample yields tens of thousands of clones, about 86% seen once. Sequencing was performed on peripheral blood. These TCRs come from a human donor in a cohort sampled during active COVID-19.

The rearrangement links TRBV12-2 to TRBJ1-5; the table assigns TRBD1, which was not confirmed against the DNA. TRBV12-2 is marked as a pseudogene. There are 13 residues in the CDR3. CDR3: CASRSDSNQPQHF. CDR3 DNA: TGTGCAAGTCGGTCAGATAGCAATCAGCCCCAGCATTTT.

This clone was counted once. In DNA form, the CDR3 reads TGTGCCAGCAGCTTGAGCGGGAGCTCCTACAATGAGCAGTTCTTC. It encodes CASSLSGSSYNEQFF. The chain employs TRBV7-2 and TRBJ2-1; 8 nucleotides line up with TRBD2. The trim removed 3 bases at V and 0 bases at J, leaving 1 base unmatched. The V gene's germline CDR1 is SGHTA and CDR2 FQGNSA. The CDR3 has 15 amino acids.

CDR3 in amino acids: CASSLVGGEANYGYTF. The DNA for the CDR3 is TGTGCCAGCAGCTTAGTCGGGGGGGAAGCTAACTATGGCTACACCTTC. The chain employs TRBV11-3 and TRBJ1-2, with D perhaps matching TRBD1 (5 bases). This CDR3 has 16 residues. CDR1 is SGHNT and CDR2 is YENEEA in the germline V gene. Trimming stripped 1 base from V and 0 bases from J, with 12 bases between.

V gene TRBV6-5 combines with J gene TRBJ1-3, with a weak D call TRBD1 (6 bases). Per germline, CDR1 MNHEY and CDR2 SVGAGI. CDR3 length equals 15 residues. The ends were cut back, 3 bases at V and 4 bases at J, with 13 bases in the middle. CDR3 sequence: CASSYRGTSGNTIYF. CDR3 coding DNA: TGTGCCAGCAGTTATAGGGGGACATCGGGAAACACCATATATTTT.

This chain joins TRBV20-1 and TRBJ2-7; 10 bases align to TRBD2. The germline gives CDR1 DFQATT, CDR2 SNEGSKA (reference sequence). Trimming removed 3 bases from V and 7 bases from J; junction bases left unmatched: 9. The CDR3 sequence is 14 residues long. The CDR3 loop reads CSASRSSGSSEQYF. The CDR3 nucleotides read TGCAGTGCTAGTAGGTCTAGCGGGAGTAGTGAGCAGTACTTC.

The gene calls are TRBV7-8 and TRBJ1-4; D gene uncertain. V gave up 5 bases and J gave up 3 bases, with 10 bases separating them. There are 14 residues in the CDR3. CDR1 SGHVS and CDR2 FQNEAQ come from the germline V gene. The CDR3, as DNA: TGTGCCAGCAGCCCTTCTTCTGCTAATGAAAAACTGTTTTTT. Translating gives CASSPSSANEKLFF.

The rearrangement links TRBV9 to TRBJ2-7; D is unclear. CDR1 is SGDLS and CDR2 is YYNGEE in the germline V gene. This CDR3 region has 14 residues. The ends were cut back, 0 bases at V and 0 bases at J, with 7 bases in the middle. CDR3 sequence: CASSVEQSSYEQYF. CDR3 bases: TGTGCCAGCAGCGTAGAACAGAGCTCCTACGAGCAGTACTTC.

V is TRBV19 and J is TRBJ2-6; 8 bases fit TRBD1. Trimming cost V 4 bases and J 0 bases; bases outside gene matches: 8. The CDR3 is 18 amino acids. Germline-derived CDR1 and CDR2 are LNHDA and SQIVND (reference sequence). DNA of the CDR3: TGTGCCAGTAGTAGAGGACAGGGACCTTCCTCTGGGGCCAACGTCCTGACTTTC. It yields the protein CASSRGQGPSSGANVLTF.

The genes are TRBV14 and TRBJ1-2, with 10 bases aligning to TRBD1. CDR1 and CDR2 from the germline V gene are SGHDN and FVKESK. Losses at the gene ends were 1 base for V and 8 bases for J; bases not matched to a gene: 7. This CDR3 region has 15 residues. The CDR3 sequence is CASSQAAGTGAGYTF. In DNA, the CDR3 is TGTGCCAGCAGCCAAGCCGCGGGGACAGGGGCCGGCTACACCTTC.

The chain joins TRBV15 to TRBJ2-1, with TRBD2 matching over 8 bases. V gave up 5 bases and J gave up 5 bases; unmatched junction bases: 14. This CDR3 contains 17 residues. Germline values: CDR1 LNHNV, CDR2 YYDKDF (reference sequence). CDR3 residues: CATSSPLGAGVDNEQFF. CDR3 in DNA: TGTGCCACCAGCTCCCCCTTGGGAGCGGGAGTTGACAATGAGCAGTTCTTC.

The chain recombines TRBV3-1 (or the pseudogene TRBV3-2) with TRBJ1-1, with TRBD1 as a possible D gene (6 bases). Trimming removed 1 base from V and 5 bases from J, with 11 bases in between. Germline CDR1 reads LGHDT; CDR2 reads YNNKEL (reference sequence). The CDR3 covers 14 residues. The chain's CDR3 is CASSQVGQGTEAFF. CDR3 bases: TGTGCCAGCAGCCAAGTGGGGCAGGGGACTGAAGCTTTCTTT.

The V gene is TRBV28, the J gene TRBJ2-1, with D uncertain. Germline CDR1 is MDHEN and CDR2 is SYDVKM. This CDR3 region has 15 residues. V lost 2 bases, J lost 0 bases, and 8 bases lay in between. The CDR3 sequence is CASSLQAFSYNEQFF. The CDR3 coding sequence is TGTGCCAGCAGTTTACAGGCTTTCTCCTACAATGAGCAGTTCTTC.

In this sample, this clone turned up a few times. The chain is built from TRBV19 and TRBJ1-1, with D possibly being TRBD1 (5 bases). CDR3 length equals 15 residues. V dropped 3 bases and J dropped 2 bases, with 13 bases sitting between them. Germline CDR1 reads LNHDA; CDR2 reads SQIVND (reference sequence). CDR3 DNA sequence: TGTGCCAGTAGTATGGTGGCAGGGATCAACACTGAAGCTTTCTTT. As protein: CASSMVAGINTEAFF.

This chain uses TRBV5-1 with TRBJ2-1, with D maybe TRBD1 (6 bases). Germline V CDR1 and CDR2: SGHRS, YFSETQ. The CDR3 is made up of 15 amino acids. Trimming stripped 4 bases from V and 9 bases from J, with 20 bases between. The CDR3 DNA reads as TGCGCCAGCAGCCCAGGAGGCAGGGGAAGCGGTGAGCAGTTCTTC. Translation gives CASSPGGRGSGEQFF.

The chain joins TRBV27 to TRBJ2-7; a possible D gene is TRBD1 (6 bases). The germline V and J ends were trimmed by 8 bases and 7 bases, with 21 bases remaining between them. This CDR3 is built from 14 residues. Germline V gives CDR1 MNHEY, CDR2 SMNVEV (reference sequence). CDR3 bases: TGTGCCAGCCTCCCGGATCGTAGGGGGATTGAGCAGTACTTC. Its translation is CASLPDRRGIEQYF.

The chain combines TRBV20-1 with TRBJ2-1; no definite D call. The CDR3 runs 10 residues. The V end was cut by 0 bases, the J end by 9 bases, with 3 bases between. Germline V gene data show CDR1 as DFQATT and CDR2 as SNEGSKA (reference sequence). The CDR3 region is CSARDIEQFF. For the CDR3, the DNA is TGCAGTGCTAGAGATATTGAGCAGTTCTTC.

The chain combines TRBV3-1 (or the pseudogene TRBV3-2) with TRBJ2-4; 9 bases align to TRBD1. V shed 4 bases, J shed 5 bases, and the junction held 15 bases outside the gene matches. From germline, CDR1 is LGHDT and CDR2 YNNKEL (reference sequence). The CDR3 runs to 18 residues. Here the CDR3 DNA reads TGTGCCAGCAGCCCGAGACTTAGACAGGGGGTGTCTGAAAACATTCAGTACTTC. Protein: CASSPRLRQGVSENIQYF.

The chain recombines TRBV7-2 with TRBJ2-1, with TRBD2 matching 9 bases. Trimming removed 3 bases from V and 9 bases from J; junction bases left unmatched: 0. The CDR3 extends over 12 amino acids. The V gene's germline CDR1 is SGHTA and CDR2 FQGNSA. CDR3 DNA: TGTGCCAGCAGCTTTAGCGGGAGTGAGCAGTTCTTC. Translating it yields CASSFSGSEQFF. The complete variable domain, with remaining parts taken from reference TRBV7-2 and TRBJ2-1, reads GAGVSQSPSNKVTEKGKDVELRCDPISGHTALYWYRQSLGQGLEFLIYFQGNSAPDKSGLPSDRFSAERTGGSVSTLTIQRTQQEDSAVYLCASSFSGSEQFFGPGTRLTVL.

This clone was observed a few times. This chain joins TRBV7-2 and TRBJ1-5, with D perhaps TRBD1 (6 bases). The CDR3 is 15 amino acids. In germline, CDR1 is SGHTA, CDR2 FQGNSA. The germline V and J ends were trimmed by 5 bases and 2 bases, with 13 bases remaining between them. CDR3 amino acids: CASSQQGGGNQPQHF. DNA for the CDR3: TGTGCCAGCAGCCAACAGGGTGGGGGCAATCAGCCCCAGCATTTT.

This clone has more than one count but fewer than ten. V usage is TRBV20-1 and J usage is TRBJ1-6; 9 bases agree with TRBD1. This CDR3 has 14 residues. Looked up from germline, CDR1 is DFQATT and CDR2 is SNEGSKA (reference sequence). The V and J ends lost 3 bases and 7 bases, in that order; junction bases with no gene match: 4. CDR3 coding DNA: TGCAGTGCTAGTGGGACAGGGAAAAATTCACCCCTCCACTTT. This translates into CSASGTGKNSPLHF.

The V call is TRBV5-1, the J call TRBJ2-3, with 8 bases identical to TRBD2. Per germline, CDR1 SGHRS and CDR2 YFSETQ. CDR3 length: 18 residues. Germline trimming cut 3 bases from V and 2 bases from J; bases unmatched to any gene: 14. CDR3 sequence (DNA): TGCGCCAGCAGCTCCCCAACGACTAGCGCGCTGATCACAGATACGCAGTATTTT. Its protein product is CASSSPTTSALITDTQYF.

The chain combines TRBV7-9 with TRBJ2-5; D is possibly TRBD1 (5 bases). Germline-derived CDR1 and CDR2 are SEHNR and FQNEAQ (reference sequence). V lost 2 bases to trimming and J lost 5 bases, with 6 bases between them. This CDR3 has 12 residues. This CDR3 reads CASSLSGETQYF. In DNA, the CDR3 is TGTGCCAGCAGCTTATCAGGGGAGACCCAGTACTTC.

The CDR3 loop reads CASSVVGSSGNTDTQYF. CDR3 coding DNA: TGTGCCAGCAGCGTAGTAGGGTCTAGCGGGAACACAGATACGCAGTATTTT. The chain uses TRBV9 and TRBJ2-3; TRBD2 matches at 9 bases. Germline loops: CDR1 SGDLS, CDR2 YYNGEE. Unmatched junction bases numbered 7, after V lost 0 bases and J lost 2 bases. The CDR3 consists of 17 residues.

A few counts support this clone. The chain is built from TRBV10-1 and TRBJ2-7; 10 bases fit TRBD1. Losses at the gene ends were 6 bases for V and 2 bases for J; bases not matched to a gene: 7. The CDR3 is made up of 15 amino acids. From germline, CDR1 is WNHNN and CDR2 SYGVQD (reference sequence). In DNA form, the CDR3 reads TGCGCCAGCAGCGCTAAGGGGACAGGGGCCTACGAGCAGTACTTC. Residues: CASSAKGTGAYEQYF.

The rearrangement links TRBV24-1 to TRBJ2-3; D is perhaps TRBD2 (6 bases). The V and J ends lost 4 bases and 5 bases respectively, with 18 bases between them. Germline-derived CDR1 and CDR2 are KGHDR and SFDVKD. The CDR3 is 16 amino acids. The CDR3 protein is CATSEKNSGTGDTQYF. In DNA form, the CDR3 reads TGTGCCACCAGTGAAAAGAATAGCGGAACCGGAGATACGCAGTATTTT.

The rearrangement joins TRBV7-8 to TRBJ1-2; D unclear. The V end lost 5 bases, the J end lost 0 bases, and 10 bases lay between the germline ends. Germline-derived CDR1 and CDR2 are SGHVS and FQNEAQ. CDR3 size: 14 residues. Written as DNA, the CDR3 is TGTGCCAGCAGCCTGAGAGTCACTAACTATGGCTACACCTTC. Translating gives CASSLRVTNYGYTF.

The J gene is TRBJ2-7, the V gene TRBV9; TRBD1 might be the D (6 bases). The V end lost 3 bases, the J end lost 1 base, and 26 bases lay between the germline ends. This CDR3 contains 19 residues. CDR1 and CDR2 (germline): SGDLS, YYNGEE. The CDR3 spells CASSDRDTYSTISSYEQYF. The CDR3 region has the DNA TGTGCCAGCAGCGACCGGGACACTTATTCCACAATCAGTTCCTACGAGCAGTACTTC.

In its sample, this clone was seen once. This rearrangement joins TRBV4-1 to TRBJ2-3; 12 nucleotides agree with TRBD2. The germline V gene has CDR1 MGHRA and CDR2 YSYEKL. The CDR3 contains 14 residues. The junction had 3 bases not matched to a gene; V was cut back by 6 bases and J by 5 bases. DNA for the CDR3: TGCGCCAGCAGGCTAGCGGGAGGGCGAGATACGCAGTATTTT. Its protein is CASRLAGGRDTQYF.

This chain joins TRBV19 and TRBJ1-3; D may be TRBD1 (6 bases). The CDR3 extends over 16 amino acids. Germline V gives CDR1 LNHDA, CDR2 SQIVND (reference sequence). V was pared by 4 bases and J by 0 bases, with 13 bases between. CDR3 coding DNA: TGTGCCAGTAGTAAGGGGACACCAATCTCTGGAAACACCATATATTTT. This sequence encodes CASSKGTPISGNTIYF.